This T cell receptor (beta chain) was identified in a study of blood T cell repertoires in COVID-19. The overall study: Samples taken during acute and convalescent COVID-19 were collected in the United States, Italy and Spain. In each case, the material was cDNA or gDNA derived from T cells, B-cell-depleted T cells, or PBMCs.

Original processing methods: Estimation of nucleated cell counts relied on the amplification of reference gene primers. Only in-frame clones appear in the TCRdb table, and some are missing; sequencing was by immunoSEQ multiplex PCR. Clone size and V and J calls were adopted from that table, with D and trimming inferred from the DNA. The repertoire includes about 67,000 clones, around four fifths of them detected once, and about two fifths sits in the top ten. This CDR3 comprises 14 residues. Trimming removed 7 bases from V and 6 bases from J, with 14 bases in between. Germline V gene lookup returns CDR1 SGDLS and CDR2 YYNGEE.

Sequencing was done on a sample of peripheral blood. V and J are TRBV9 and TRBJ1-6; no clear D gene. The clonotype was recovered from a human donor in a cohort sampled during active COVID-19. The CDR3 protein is CASAEQRGNSPLHF. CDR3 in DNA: TGTGCCAGCGCGGAGCAACGGGGTAATTCACCCCTCCACTTT.